A selection of T cell receptor beta chains follows, all from one sample in a study of blood T cells in healthy people across ages. From the 5' RACE reads, TCRdb called clonotypes with MiXCR, one entry per CDR3 protein. The sample includes around 750,000 distinct CDR3 sequences, about 55% of them seen just once. Sequenced sample: blood. The receptors originated from an elderly man in good health. Both conserved end residues are part of each CDR3.

v_call | cdr3_aa
TRBV10-3 | CAISESVNYGYTF
TRBV9 | CASSGGTGEQTQYF
TRBV3-1 | CASSRKGGIMSYNEQFF
TRBV18 | CASSLRPDGAETQYF
TRBV6-6 | CASSYLGGYAYF
TRBV20-1 | CSARDEASGSYNEQYF
TRBV6-2/TRBV6-3 | CASSTGRASVNIQYF
TRBV10-3 | CAISSPGQGHRYAYF
TRBV27 | CASSLSSGTVTGELFF
TRBV20-1 | CSAITGGSGSISCNEQFF
TRBV3-1 | CASSPPTSGYLRTYEQYF
TRBV20-1 | CSAPLEEWLYEQYF
TRBV25-1 | CASSERGRKEFF
TRBV27 | CASSTNSRTSGRYYNEQFF
TRBV20-1 | CSARLGYEQYF
TRBV9 | CASSVRGDRIGETQYF
TRBV12-3/TRBV12-4 | CASRSTAYNEQFF
TRBV20-1 | CSAEQGSNQPQHF
TRBV2 | CASSRKGISYEQYF
TRBV2 | CASSVEGTYYEQYF
TRBV7-9 | CASSLPGLGLSETQYF
TRBV11-2 | CASSRTSEMYEQYF
TRBV20-1 | CSASGLAGGPGEQYF
TRBV3-1 | CASSPSPSGRAYEQYF
TRBV7-7 | CASSPRGSSQVGTQYF
TRBV2 | CASKAGTEEKLFF
TRBV29-1 | CSLVAGNGYTF
TRBV5-1 | CASNVQGGNSPLHF
TRBV6-5 | CASTLRPGQSYNEQFF